This passage covers 24 T cell receptor beta chains from one sample sequenced in a study of blood T cell repertoires in COVID-19. Profiled with immunoSEQ multiplex PCR; TCRdb holds only in-frame clones, not every one. The sample lists a few hundred thousand clones, roughly 90% occurring once. The sequencing sample was made of peripheral blood. The source of these receptors is a woman aged 25 to 39 with COVID-19, enrolled during active disease.

V and J are TRBV4-1 and TRBJ1-2; no reliable D call. Trimming cost V 4 bases and J 1 base, with 10 bases left between them. This CDR3 has 14 amino acids. Germline V lookup: CDR1 MGHRA, CDR2 YSYEKL. The CDR3 region has the DNA TGCGCCAGCAGCCCTCTAACAGTTAACTATGGCTACACCTTC. It translates to CASSPLTVNYGYTF.

The CDR3 is CASSRDFNQGYTF. The CDR3 nucleotides are TGTGCCAGCAGTCGGGACTTTAATCAAGGCTACACCTTC. The gene calls are TRBV6-5 and TRBJ1-2; possibly TRBD1 for D (5 bases). The ends were cut back, 5 bases at V and 8 bases at J, with 15 bases in the middle. Per germline, CDR1 MNHEY and CDR2 SVGAGI. The CDR3 length is 13 residues.

The chain recombines TRBV10-2 with TRBJ2-7; 8 nucleotides line up with TRBD2. With 6 bases clipped from V and 6 bases from J, the junction kept 10 bases outside the gene matches. CDR1 WSHSY and CDR2 SAAADI come from the germline V gene. CDR3 length equals 14 residues. CDR3 loop: CASRATGTRGEQYV. For the CDR3, the DNA is TGCGCCAGCAGGGCAACCGGGACTAGGGGCGAGCAGTACGTC.

The chain has TRBV14 and TRBJ2-1; the D is unclear. Trimming took 3 bases from V and 4 from J, leaving 16 bases between them. CDR3 size: 16 residues. CDR1 and CDR2 (germline): SGHDN, FVKESK. CDR3 DNA: TGTGCCAGCAGCCACTCCGAGGTTCATTGGTACAATGAGCAGTTCTTC. Its translation is CASSHSEVHWYNEQFF. Drawing the rest from reference TRBV14 and TRBJ2-1, the complete variable domain is EAGVTQFPSHSVIEKGQTVTLRCDPISGHDNLYWYRRVMGKEIKFLLHFVKESKQDESGMPNNRFLAERTGGTYSTLKVQPAELEDSGVYFCASSHSEVHWYNEQFFGPGTRLTVL.

Comments on this clone: Other DNA sequences within the sample encode an identical CDR3. The V gene is TRBV19, the J gene TRBJ2-7; TRBD1 agrees at 7 bases. CDR1 LNHDA and CDR2 SQIVND come from the germline V gene (reference sequence). Trimming at V came to 6 bases and at J to 0 bases, leaving 2 bases not matched to a gene. CDR3 length equals 13 residues. The CDR3 DNA reads as TGTGCCAGTAGCCGACAGGGCTCCTACGAGCAGTACTTC. It translates to CASSRQGSYEQYF.

V usage is TRBV11-2 and J usage is TRBJ1-1, with TRBD1 identical over 7 bases. Trimming took 8 bases from V and 1 from J; bases not matched to a gene: 7. Per germline, CDR1 SGHAT and CDR2 FQNNGV. The CDR3 is 14 residues long. The CDR3 coding sequence is TGTGCCAGCGAAGCAGGGGGAGGGAACACTGAAGCTTTCTTT. Its translation: CASEAGGGNTEAFF.

V is TRBV18 and J is TRBJ1-5, with D unresolved. The germline CDR1 and CDR2 sequences are KGHSH and LQKENI. V shed 5 bases and J shed 5 bases, with 16 bases lying between them. The CDR3 has 15 amino acids. DNA of the CDR3: TGTGCCAGCTCATCCACCCTACAGCTCTATCAGCCCCAGCATTTT. It encodes CASSSTLQLYQPQHF.

This clone has only one observation. CDR3 bases: TGTGCCAGCAGCCCCCCGGGACAGGGTGAAGCTTTCTTT. Residues: CASSPPGQGEAFF. The chain uses TRBV11-3 and TRBJ1-1; TRBD1 matches 9 bases. V gave up 5 bases and J gave up 7 bases; unmatched junction bases: 5. CDR1 is SGHNT, CDR2 YENEEA, per germline. This CDR3 spans 13 amino acids. The whole variable domain, filled in from reference TRBV11-3 and TRBJ1-1, reads EAGVVQSPRYKIIEKKQPVAFWCNPISGHNTLYWYLQNLGQGPELLIRYENEEAVDDSQLPKDRFSAERLKGVDSTLKIQPAELGDSAVYLCASSPPGQGEAFFGQGTRLTVV.

The chain recombines TRBV6-5 with TRBJ1-1, with D perhaps TRBD1 (6 bases). CDR3 length: 13 residues. Trimming removed 4 bases at V and 3 bases at J, with 9 bases between. Germline assignment: CDR1 MNHEY and CDR2 SVGAGI. In DNA form, the CDR3 reads TGTGCCAGCAGTTGGACAGAAGACACTGAAGCTTTCTTT. It specifies CASSWTEDTEAFF.

The V call is TRBV5-4, the J call TRBJ2-1; D is possibly TRBD1 (6 bases). The CDR3 consists of 13 residues. Trimming took 1 base from V and 9 from J, leaving 11 bases between them. From germline, CDR1 is SGHNT and CDR2 YYREEE (reference sequence). The DNA of the CDR3 is TGTGCCAGCAGCTTGTCCCGGGACACTGAGCAGTTCTTC. It encodes CASSLSRDTEQFF.

The chain uses TRBV4-2 and TRBJ2-3; 7 nucleotides agree with TRBD2. Germline V CDR1 and CDR2: LGHNA, YNFKEQ. Germline trimming cut 3 bases from V and 6 bases from J; bases unmatched to any gene: 15. The CDR3 runs to 17 residues. CDR3 DNA: TGTGCCAGCAGCCAGGGTGTTCAAGCGGGGCGTTTGGATACGCAGTATTTT. This translates into CASSQGVQAGRLDTQYF.

The chain has TRBV6-4 and TRBJ2-3, with 7 nucleotides matching TRBD1. Germline V gene data show CDR1 as MRHNA and CDR2 as SNTAGT. V shed 2 bases and J 0 bases; nucleotides not matched to a gene: 2. The CDR3 length is 15 residues. The CDR3 spells CASSDRTGSTDTQYF. The CDR3 DNA is TGTGCCAGCAGTGACCGGACAGGCAGCACAGATACGCAGTATTTT.

V gene TRBV7-2 combines with J gene TRBJ1-1; a possible D gene is TRBD1 (5 bases). The CDR3 covers 14 residues. Germline V gene data show CDR1 as SGHTA and CDR2 as FQGNSA. Trimming stripped 1 base from V and 1 base from J, with 7 bases between. In DNA form, the CDR3 reads TGTGCCAGCAGCTTAGGACAGCCGAACACTGAAGCTTTCTTT. Translating it yields CASSLGQPNTEAFF.

A remark on this clone: Other DNA sequences of this sample code for an identical CDR3. The chain joins TRBV9 to TRBJ1-1, with TRBD1 identical over 8 bases. Trimming took 3 bases from V and 2 from J; bases not matched to a gene: 0. Germline assignment: CDR1 SGDLS and CDR2 YYNGEE. The CDR3 runs 13 residues. CDR3 nucleotide sequence: TGTGCCAGCAGCGCAGGGGGCAACACTGAAGCTTTCTTT. It encodes CASSAGGNTEAFF.

The chain couples TRBV14 to TRBJ1-2; 7 positions agree with TRBD1. After removal of 3 bases from V and 8 bases from J, the junction contained 9 bases not matched to a gene. This CDR3 region has 14 residues. Germline V gene sequence: CDR1 SGHDN, CDR2 FVKESK. CDR3 sequence reads: CASSQLGQALGYTF. The CDR3 bases are TGTGCCAGCAGCCAGTTAGGACAGGCCCTCGGCTACACCTTC.

V usage is TRBV5-6 and J usage is TRBJ2-1; 10 bases are shared with TRBD1. The length of the CDR3 is 15 residues. After removal of 4 bases from V and 15 bases from J, the junction contained 16 bases not matched to a gene. The germline CDR1 and CDR2 sequences are SGHDT and YYEEEE. The CDR3 DNA sequence: TGTGCCAGCAGCAAACCGGGACAGGGGATGCGTGGGCCGTTCTTC. Encoded protein: CASSKPGQGMRGPFF.

The chain uses TRBV21-1 and TRBJ2-7; TRBD1 is taken as the D call from the table, unchecked against the DNA. TRBV21-1 is designated a pseudogene. The CDR3 contains 15 residues. This CDR3 is CASRGGQVRSYEQYV. CDR3 sequence (DNA): TGTGCCAGCAGAGGGGGACAGGTCCGCTCCTACGAGCAGTACGTC.

This clone was counted only a few times. The chain links TRBV30 to TRBJ1-3; a possible D gene is TRBD1 (6 bases). V lost 2 bases and J 4 bases, leaving 12 bases between the germline ends. Per germline, CDR1 GTSNPN and CDR2 SVGIG (reference sequence). This CDR3 contains 14 residues. The CDR3 DNA reads as TGTGCCTGGAGTTATTGGACAGCCGGAAACACCATATATTTT. This translates into CAWSYWTAGNTIYF.

The J gene is TRBJ2-3, the V gene TRBV7-2; the D gene is possibly TRBD2 (7 bases). CDR3 size: 18 residues. The V and J ends lost 4 bases and 2 bases respectively, with 22 bases between them. Germline loops: CDR1 SGHTA, CDR2 FQGNSA. This chain's CDR3 is CASSSGTGLRGLTDTQYF. The CDR3 region has the DNA TGTGCCAGCAGCTCCGGAACCGGCTTGCGGGGGCTCACAGATACGCAGTATTTT.

The chain is built from TRBV5-1 and TRBJ1-2, with TRBD1 identical over 8 bases. The CDR3 contains 16 residues. V shed 4 bases and J 2 bases; nucleotides not matched to a gene: 10. Germline lookup yields CDR1 SGHRS and CDR2 YFSETQ. The CDR3 protein is CASSQLPGQANYGYTF. The CDR3 DNA reads TGCGCCAGCAGCCAACTCCCGGGACAGGCGAACTATGGCTACACCTTC. Filled out from reference TRBV5-1 and TRBJ1-2, the complete variable domain reads KAGVTQTPRYLIKTRGQQVTLSCSPISGHRSVSWYQQTPGQGLQFLFEYFSETQRNKGNFPGRFSGRQFSNSRSEMNVSTLELGDSALYLCASSQLPGQANYGYTFGSGTRLTVV.

This clone has a single count. The chain is built from TRBV11-2 and TRBJ2-3; TRBD2 matches 9 bases. Germline CDR1 and CDR2: SGHAT and FQNNGV. The CDR3 runs to 15 residues. Trimming took 5 bases from V and 1 from J; bases not matched to a gene: 4. CDR3 sequence: CASSPRTSGTDTQYF. The CDR3 nucleotides read TGTGCCAGCAGCCCCAGGACTAGCGGCACAGATACGCAGTATTTT.

The chain links TRBV24-1 to TRBJ2-7, with D perhaps matching TRBD2 (6 bases). V was trimmed by 3 bases and J by 0 bases, leaving 17 bases between them. This CDR3 is built from 17 residues. Germline CDR1 is KGHDR and CDR2 is SFDVKD. CDR3: CATSDPHRVGGSYEQYV. The CDR3 nucleotides are TGTGCCACCAGTGATCCTCACCGGGTGGGAGGCTCCTACGAGCAGTACGTC.

This clone was recorded only once. The chain couples TRBV5-1 to TRBJ2-1, with D possibly matching TRBD2 (5 bases). This CDR3 has 14 amino acids. The V gene lost 0 bases and the J gene lost 7 bases, with 11 bases spanning the gap. The V gene's germline CDR1 is SGHRS and CDR2 YFSETQ. The CDR3 loop is CASSLESVANEQFF. In nucleotides, the CDR3 is TGCGCCAGCAGCTTGGAATCGGTAGCGAATGAGCAGTTCTTC.

The chain is built from TRBV27 and TRBJ2-1; weak D call: TRBD1 (5 bases). The CDR3 covers 14 residues. V lost 6 bases and J 0 bases, leaving 9 bases between the germline ends. Germline-derived CDR1 and CDR2 are MNHEY and SMNVEV (reference sequence). The CDR3 protein is CASSLQDSYNEQFF. In nucleotides, the CDR3 is TGTGCCAGCAGCTTACAGGACTCCTACAATGAGCAGTTCTTC.